This T cell receptor beta chain is drawn from a study of neurological immune-mediated disorders. Study results and caveats: The study found no CDR3 amino acid sequences shared by expanded clones across subjects, suggesting private repertoires in all groups. Falling below healthy controls, multiple sclerosis showed the least TCR clonal expansion, while HTLV-1-associated myelopathy showed the most. No clinical or MRI feature was associated with the multiple sclerosis repertoire cluster. According to phylogenetic grouping, one related-CDR3 cluster, a possible signature, contained the repertoires of 18 of 34 multiple sclerosis patients.

This clonotype has at least ten counts. Its antigen is currently unknown. TCRdb re-analysed the 5' RACE reads in MiXCR, keeping a single row per CDR3 protein. The repertoire holds about 27,000 distinct CDR3 sequences, over 3% seen once, with 7% to 8% in the top ten. The CDR3 length is 15 residues. Germline V gene sequence: CDR1 MNHEY, CDR2 SVGAGI. Between the trimmed V and J ends, which lost 6 bases and 2 bases, there was a span of 15 bases. The source material was PBMCs. The sequence was obtained from a woman in her 30s with multiple sclerosis. The gene calls are TRBV6-5 and TRBJ2-3, with a weak D call TRBD1 (5 bases). CDR3 sequence: CASSLTGANTDTQYF. DNA for the CDR3: TGTGCCAGCAGCCTCACAGGCGCTAACACAGATACGCAGTATTTT.